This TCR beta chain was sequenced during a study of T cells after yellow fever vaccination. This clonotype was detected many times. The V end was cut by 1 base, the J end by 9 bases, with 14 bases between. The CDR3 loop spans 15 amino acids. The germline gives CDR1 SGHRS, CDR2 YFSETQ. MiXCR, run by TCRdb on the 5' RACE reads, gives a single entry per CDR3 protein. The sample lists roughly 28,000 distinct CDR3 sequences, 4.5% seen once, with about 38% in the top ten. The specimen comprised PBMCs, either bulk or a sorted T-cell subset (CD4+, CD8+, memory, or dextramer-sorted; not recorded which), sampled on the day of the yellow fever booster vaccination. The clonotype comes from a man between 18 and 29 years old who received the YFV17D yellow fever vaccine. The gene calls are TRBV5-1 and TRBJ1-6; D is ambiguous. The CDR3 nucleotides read TGCGCCAGCAGCTTGAATGGGCCACCCAGTTCACCCCTCCACTTT. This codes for CASSLNGPPSSPLHF.